This T cell receptor (beta chain) was identified in a study of blood T cell repertoires in COVID-19. Data came from immunoSEQ multiplex PCR; TCRdb stores just in-frame clones and leaves some out. The profile covers around 480,000 clones, with 75% to 90% appearing a single time and about 0.7% taken by the ten largest. Sequencing was carried out using PBMCs or T cells enriched from blood (not recorded which). This clonotype was sampled from a woman younger than 35 who had recovered from COVID-19.

CDR3 sequence reads: CASSEGGASQPQHF. The CDR3 DNA sequence: TGTGCCAGCAGTGAGGGTGGGGCCAGCCAGCCCCAGCATTTT. The J gene is TRBJ1-5, the V gene TRBV2; a weak D match, TRBD1 (5 bases). The germline V and J ends were trimmed by 3 bases and 7 bases, with 13 bases remaining between them. CDR3 size: 14 residues. Germline values: CDR1 SNHLY, CDR2 FYNNEI.